This T cell receptor (beta chain) came from a study of cytomegalovirus exposure and HLA in healthy donors. CDR1 SGHVS and CDR2 FNYEAQ come from the germline V gene. V gave up 1 base and J gave up 10 bases, with 14 bases separating them. The CDR3 has 14 amino acids. As to this clone: Antigen: not known.

It was with 60 Vbeta and 13 Jbeta primers that the PCR ran. Only in-frame clones appear in the TCRdb table, and some are missing; sequencing was by immunoSEQ multiplex PCR. The table has about 130,000 clones, 65% to 75% seen once; the top ten hold about 4%. Findings and caveats of the study: Solely CMV serostatus was available to characterize immune exposure.

The sequence was collected from a woman aged 45 to 65 in good health and CMV-seropositive. The V and J genes are TRBV7-6 and TRBJ2-1; D gene ambiguous. The specimen sequenced was PBMCs. Written as DNA, the CDR3 is TGTGCCAGCAGCTTAGATTCTGCCCCAGCGGAGCAGTTCTTC. As protein: CASSLDSAPAEQFF.